This T cell receptor beta chain was sequenced during a study of beta chain features in type 1 diabetes. Study as a whole: Researchers looked at around 100 million sorted cells across all samples. Study-level findings and limits: All four CD4+ subsets of Type 1 diabetes patients contained TCRB CDR3s that were moderately but significantly shorter. Across patients, naive, central memory and Treg TCRB repertoires exhibited apparently greater similarity than was observed across healthy donors.

Reverse transcribing all isolated RNA meant expressed TCRB transcripts were sequenced. The data were produced by immunoSEQ multiplex PCR, yet TCRdb's version contains in-frame clones alone and is incomplete. Seen here are under 450,000 clones, about 15% observed once, and the top ten hold roughly 0.033%. Notes on this clone: Its antigen is as yet unknown.

This CDR3 spans 10 amino acids. The germline gives CDR1 SGHTA, CDR2 FQGNSA. The V end lost 8 bases, the J end lost 10 bases, and 9 bases lay between the germline ends. The receptor was derived from a man in his thirties or forties in good health. This sequence joins TRBV7-2 and TRBJ2-1; tentative D call: TRBD1 (5 bases). Sequencing was carried out using naive CD4+ T cells from blood. The CDR3 DNA follows: TGTGCCAGCGGTGGGGCAGAGCAGTTCTTC. This codes for CASGGAEQFF.